A selection of T cell receptor beta chains follows, all from one sample in a study of beta chain features in type 1 diabetes. Libraries were prepared by immunoSEQ multiplex PCR; TCRdb keeps only in-frame clonotypes and omits some of them. Counted here are some 52,000 clones, approximately 45% occurring once; the ten biggest clones make up approximately 1.4%. The material sequenced was Tregs from blood. The receptors come from a man between 25 and 39 years old with type 1 diabetes. The CDR3 runs from the conserved cysteine through the conserved F or W. The D gene is left open where the match is weak. Only some rows state a clone size, as once, few, many or a class for expanded clones.

v_call	j_call	d_call	clone_size	cdr3_aa	cdr3_nt
TRBV6-1	TRBJ1-1	TRBD1	NA	CASSLRDRGLSPSFF	TGTGCCAGCAGTCTCCGGGACAGGGGTTTGAGTCCGTCTTTCTTT
TRBV11-2	TRBJ2-7	TRBD1	NA	CASRGTGAPGEQYF	TGTGCCAGCAGAGGGACAGGGGCCCCCGGGGAGCAGTACTTC
TRBV7-2	TRBJ2-2	NA	NA	CASSLLGGMNTGELFF	TGTGCCAGCAGCCTTCTCGGAGGAATGAACACCGGGGAGCTGTTTTTT
TRBV15	TRBJ1-5	NA	many	CATSREFSGYQPQHF	TGTGCCACCAGCAGAGAATTTTCAGGTTATCAGCCCCAGCATTTT
TRBV27	TRBJ2-7	NA	NA	CASSALGGTYSYEQYF	TGTGCCAGCAGCGCACTCGGAGGGACCTACTCCTACGAGCAGTACTTC
TRBV6-1	TRBJ2-7	TRBD2	NA	CASIRIRGRSYEQYF	TGTGCCAGCATCAGGATTCGCGGGAGATCCTACGAGCAGTACTTC
TRBV19	TRBJ1-5	NA	few	CASRNRGSNQPQHF	TGTGCCAGTAGAAATCGAGGTAGCAATCAGCCCCAGCATTTT
TRBV10-3	TRBJ2-1	NA	NA	CAISESPDRNGDEQFF	TGTGCCATCAGTGAGTCGCCCGACAGGAACGGGGATGAGCAGTTCTTC
TRBV10-3	TRBJ2-1	TRBD1	few	CAISRDRGHEQFF	TGTGCCATCAGCCGGGACAGGGGGCATGAGCAGTTCTTC
TRBV7-9	TRBJ2-7	NA	NA	CASSGSRQPYEQYF	TGTGCCAGCAGCGGATCACGACAGCCCTACGAGCAGTACTTC
TRBV5-1	TRBJ2-7	NA	few	CASSLGGSNSYEQYF	TGCGCCAGCAGCTTGGGGGGCAGTAATTCCTACGAGCAGTACTTC
TRBV29-1	TRBJ1-5	NA	NA	CSVVVAGSGNNQPQHF	TGCAGCGTTGTTGTCGCGGGATCAGGGAATAATCAGCCCCAGCATTTT
TRBV5-1	TRBJ1-1	NA	few	CASSLQNMNTEAFF	TGCGCCAGCAGCTTACAGAACATGAACACTGAAGCTTTCTTT
TRBV5-4	TRBJ2-1	TRBD2	NA	CASSSASAGDEQFF	TGTGCCAGCAGCTCGGCCTCAGCGGGGGATGAGCAGTTCTTC
TRBV6-5	TRBJ2-7	NA	NA	CASSYSTQPTIYEQYF	TGTGCCAGCAGTTACTCAACCCAACCCACAATCTACGAGCAGTACTTC